The 14 T cell receptor beta chains reported below all come from one sample, sequenced in a study of T cell clones after liver transplantation. Sequencing was performed with immunoSEQ multiplex PCR; in TCRdb, only in-frame clones are kept and a portion is missing. The data show 99,000 or so clones, with approximately 78% seen just once and about 0.89% held by the top ten. The sample here was CD4+ T cells from blood, taken before liver transplant. All receptors come from a human donor who received a liver transplant.

The chain carries TRBV5-4 and TRBJ2-7, with D maybe TRBD2 (6 bases). The CDR3 covers 14 residues. Trimming cost V 0 bases and J 5 bases, with 12 bases left between them. The germline CDR1 and CDR2 sequences are SGHNT and YYREEE (reference sequence). Here the CDR3 reads CASSLVGLANEQYF. Here the CDR3 DNA reads TGTGCCAGCAGCTTGGTAGGCCTAGCGAACGAGCAGTACTTC.

This sequence joins TRBV7-8 and TRBJ1-2; weak D call: TRBD1 (5 bases). Trimming took off 1 base at V and 4 bases at J, with 13 bases between the two ends. Germline V gene data show CDR1 as SGHVS and CDR2 as FQNEAQ. The CDR3 consists of 15 residues. The CDR3 reads CASSLGGDGGYGYTF. As DNA, the CDR3 is TGTGCCAGCAGCTTAGGAGGGGACGGGGGCTATGGCTACACCTTC.

V gene TRBV18 combines with J gene TRBJ2-3, with 10 bases aligning to TRBD2. After removal of 0 bases from V and 3 bases from J, the junction contained 3 bases not matched to a gene. The CDR3 runs to 16 residues. Germline CDR1 is KGHSH and CDR2 is LQKENI. The CDR3 loop reads CASSPPSSGRTDTQYF. CDR3 nucleotide sequence: TGTGCCAGCTCACCACCTAGTAGCGGGAGGACAGATACGCAGTATTTT.

The rearrangement links TRBV28 to TRBJ1-6; D perhaps matches TRBD1 (5 bases). Germline V gene lookup returns CDR1 MDHEN and CDR2 SYDVKM. There are 15 residues in the CDR3. V was trimmed by 6 bases and J by 5 bases, leaving 14 bases between them. CDR3 residues: CASRGGQVNNSPLHF. In nucleotides, the CDR3 is TGTGCCAGCAGGGGCGGACAAGTGAATAATTCACCCCTCCACTTT.

The chain recombines TRBV28 with TRBJ2-3; tentatively, D is TRBD1 or TRBD2 (6 bases each). This CDR3 comprises 13 residues. V lost 6 bases, J lost 5 bases, and 12 bases lay in between. Germline V gene lookup returns CDR1 MDHEN and CDR2 SYDVKM. CDR3: CASRRGALDTQYF. Written as DNA, the CDR3 is TGTGCCAGCAGGAGGGGGGCCCTAGATACGCAGTATTTT.

The chain joins TRBV18 to TRBJ1-4; 8 bases align to TRBD1. Trimming cost V 3 bases and J 10 bases; bases outside gene matches: 7. Germline CDR1 reads KGHSH; CDR2 reads LQKENI. The CDR3 loop spans 14 amino acids. CDR3 amino acids: CASSPGQGSGKLFF. The CDR3 DNA reads as TGTGCCAGCTCACCCGGACAGGGTAGTGGAAAACTGTTTTTT.

The rearrangement links TRBV19 to TRBJ1-4; a weak D match, TRBD1 (6 bases). V was clipped by 6 bases and J by 5 bases, with 10 bases between them. This CDR3 contains 13 residues. Germline assignment: CDR1 LNHDA and CDR2 SQIVND (reference sequence). DNA for the CDR3: TGTGCCAGTAGCGGGGGCTTGAATGAAAAACTGTTTTTT. Amino acids: CASSGGLNEKLFF.

The chain links TRBV18 to TRBJ2-1, with D uncertain. Germline CDR1 KGHSH, CDR2 LQKENI. Between the trimmed V and J ends, which lost 0 bases and 10 bases, there was a span of 10 bases. The CDR3 is 13 residues long. Written as DNA, the CDR3 is TGTGCCAGCTCACCACCGATGGGGTCGGAGCAGTTCTTC. Encoded protein: CASSPPMGSEQFF.

This clone was recorded a few times. The chain has TRBV5-1 and TRBJ2-2; D is undetermined. Germline CDR1 and CDR2: SGHRS and YFSETQ. The CDR3 totals 12 residues. V was trimmed by 4 bases and J by 8 bases, leaving 9 bases between them. The CDR3 spells CASSPTWGELFF. CDR3 bases: TGCGCCAGCAGCCCCACGTGGGGGGAGCTGTTTTTT.

Regarding this clone: One end of the junction does not line up with germline, which may come from a read error. This chain uses TRBV7-2 with TRBJ2-3; 11 bases agree with TRBD2. CDR3 size: 15 residues. The V gene's germline CDR1 is SGHTA and CDR2 FQGNSA. CDR3 protein: CASSLAGGPTDTQYF. CDR3 DNA: TGTGCCAGCAGCCTAGCGGGGGGCCCCACAGATACGCAGTATTTT.

The genes are TRBV5-1 and TRBJ2-2, with a tentative D call TRBD1 (6 bases). The CDR3 is 16 residues long. Germline V lookup: CDR1 SGHRS, CDR2 YFSETQ. V gave up 3 bases and J gave up 0 bases, with 12 bases separating them. CDR3 in DNA: TGCGCCAGCAGCTCCAGGGGACGGGCGAACACCGGGGAGCTGTTTTTT. Its translation: CASSSRGRANTGELFF. Variable domain in full (rest from reference TRBV5-1 and TRBJ2-2): KAGVTQTPRYLIKTRGQQVTLSCSPISGHRSVSWYQQTPGQGLQFLFEYFSETQRNKGNFPGRFSGRQFSNSRSEMNVSTLELGDSALYLCASSSRGRANTGELFFGEGSRLTVL.

This chain connects TRBV6-6 to TRBJ1-2; D gene ambiguous. Trimming pared 7 bases from V and 2 bases from J, leaving 20 bases between. Germline CDR1 MNHNY, CDR2 SVGAGI (reference sequence). CDR3 length equals 16 residues. This chain's CDR3 is CASTTSLGKQNYGYTF. The DNA for the CDR3 is TGTGCCAGCACCACCTCCCTAGGAAAACAAAACTATGGCTACACCTTC.

The rearrangement joins TRBV7-3 to TRBJ2-7, with 8 positions matching TRBD1. Germline assignment: CDR1 SGHTA and CDR2 FQGTGA. The V and J ends lost 5 bases and 3 bases, in that order; junction bases with no gene match: 9. This CDR3 contains 15 residues. CDR3 in amino acids: CASSPDRATFYEQYF. Written as DNA, the CDR3 is TGTGCCAGCAGCCCGGACAGGGCAACTTTCTACGAGCAGTACTTC.

The chain recombines TRBV27 with TRBJ2-2, with TRBD1 matching 7 bases. The CDR3 length is 15 residues. From germline, CDR1 is MNHEY and CDR2 SMNVEV (reference sequence). Germline trimming cut 1 base from V and 5 bases from J; bases unmatched to any gene: 4. The CDR3 spells CASSLLGRGTGELFF. In DNA form, the CDR3 reads TGTGCCAGCAGTTTATTAGGCAGGGGGACCGGGGAGCTGTTTTTT.